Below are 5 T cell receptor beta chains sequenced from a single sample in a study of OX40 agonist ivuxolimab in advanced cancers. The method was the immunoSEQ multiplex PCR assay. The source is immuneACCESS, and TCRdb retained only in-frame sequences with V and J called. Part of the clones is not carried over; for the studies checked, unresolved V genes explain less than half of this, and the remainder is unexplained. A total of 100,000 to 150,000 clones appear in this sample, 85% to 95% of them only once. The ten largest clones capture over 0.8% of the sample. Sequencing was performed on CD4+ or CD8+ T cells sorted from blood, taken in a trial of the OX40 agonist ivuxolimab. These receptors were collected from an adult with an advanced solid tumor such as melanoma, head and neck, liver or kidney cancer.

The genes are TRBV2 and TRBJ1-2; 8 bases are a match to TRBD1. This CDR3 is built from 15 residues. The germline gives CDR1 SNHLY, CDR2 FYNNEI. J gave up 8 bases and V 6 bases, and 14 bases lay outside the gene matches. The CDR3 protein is CASSRTSRGQNGYTF. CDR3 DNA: TGTGCCAGCAGCAGAACCAGCAGGGGGCAAAACGGCTACACCTTC.

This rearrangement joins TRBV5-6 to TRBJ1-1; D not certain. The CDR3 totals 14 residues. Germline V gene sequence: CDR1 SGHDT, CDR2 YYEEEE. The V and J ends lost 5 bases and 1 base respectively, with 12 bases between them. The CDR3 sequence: CASREIGSNTEAFF. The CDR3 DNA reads TGTGCCAGCAGGGAAATAGGTTCGAACACTGAAGCTTTCTTT.

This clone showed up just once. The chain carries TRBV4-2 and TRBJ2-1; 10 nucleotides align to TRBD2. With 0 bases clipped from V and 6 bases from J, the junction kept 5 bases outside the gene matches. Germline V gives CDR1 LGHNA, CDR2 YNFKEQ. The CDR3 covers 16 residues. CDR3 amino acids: CASSQDRTSGLNEQFF. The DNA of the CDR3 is TGTGCCAGCAGCCAAGATAGGACTAGCGGACTCAATGAGCAGTTCTTC.

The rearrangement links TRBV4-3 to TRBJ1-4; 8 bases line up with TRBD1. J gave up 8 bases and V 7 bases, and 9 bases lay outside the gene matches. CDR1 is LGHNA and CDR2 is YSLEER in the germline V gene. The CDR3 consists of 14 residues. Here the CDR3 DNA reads TGCGCCAGCACCCAGGACAGGGTGAGGGAAAAACTGTTTTTT. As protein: CASTQDRVREKLFF.

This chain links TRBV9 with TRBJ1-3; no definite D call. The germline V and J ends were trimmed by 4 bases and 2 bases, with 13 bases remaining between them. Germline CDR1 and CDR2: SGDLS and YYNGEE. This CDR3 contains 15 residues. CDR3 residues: CASSTQVGTGNTIYF. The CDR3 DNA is TGTGCCAGCAGCACCCAGGTTGGGACTGGAAACACCATATATTTT. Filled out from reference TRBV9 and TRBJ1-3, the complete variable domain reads DSGVTQTPKHLITATGQRVTLRCSPRSGDLSVYWYQQSLDQGLQFLIQYYNGEERAKGNILERFSAQQFPDLHSELNLSSLELGDSALYFCASSTQVGTGNTIYFGEGSWLTVV.